This T cell receptor beta chain was found in a study of cytomegalovirus exposure and HLA in healthy donors. The CDR3 is 14 amino acids. The germline V gene encodes CDR1 LNHDA and CDR2 SQIVND (reference sequence). Trimming cost V 6 bases and J 1 base, with 12 bases left between them. The PCR ran on 60 Vbeta and 13 Jbeta primers. Clones were read by immunoSEQ multiplex PCR, and TCRdb kept only the in-frame ones, dropping some. The sample includes roughly 160,000 clones, roughly 85% of them seen just once. Material for sequencing was PBMCs. The TCR sequence derives from a male donor in good health and CMV-seropositive. The rearrangement links TRBV19 to TRBJ2-5; tentatively, D is TRBD1 (6 bases). The chain's CDR3 is CASSRQGLQETQYF. Written as DNA, the CDR3 is TGTGCCAGTAGCCGCCAGGGGCTCCAAGAGACCCAGTACTTC.